The following is a T cell receptor (beta chain) sequence with its context. Its antigen is still unknown. No qualities accompany the bases; no much larger clone lies one base away. The data were obtained in a study of OX40 agonist ivuxolimab in advanced cancers. In terms of the full investigation: The costimulatory receptor OX40 (CD134) was targeted by ivuxolimab, a fully human IgG2 agonistic monoclonal antibody. Intravenous ivuxolimab was administered to patients every 2 weeks at six dose levels: 0.01, 0.1, 0.3, 1.5, 3 and 10 mg/kg. Of the 50 to 55 patients in dose escalation, 19 had hepatocellular carcinoma, around 15 had melanoma, 9 had renal cell carcinoma and 9 had head and neck cancer. In the dose-escalation cohort, roughly 80% of patients were male, and the mean age was approximately 60 years, with a range of about 23 to 85. Prior anti-PD-1, anti-PD-L1 or anti-CTLA-4 therapy was permitted, and about 40% of dose-escalation patients had received checkpoint inhibitors. Three dose-escalation patients achieved partial responses, one with hepatocellular carcinoma and two with cutaneous melanoma. The point of sequencing TCRbeta in the periphery was to test whether ivuxolimab changed TCR sequence diversity and drove clonal T-cell expansion. The paper reports the monotherapy dose-escalation portion (N ≈ 50 patients) of the phase I ivuxolimab trial. The paper as a whole reports these results and caveats: Low levels of normalized T-cell clonal expansion were also seen in some patients who did not respond. In partial responders in the 0.1-3.0 mg/kg groups, normalized peripheral clonal expansion was found to be among the lowest, especially among CD8+ T cells. After ivuxolimab, CD8+ T cells had more expanded clones than CD4+ T cells on average. The antigen specificity of the clonally expanded peripheral T cells was not determined. Clonal expansion of both CD4+ and CD8+ blood T cells was observed from baseline to week 6 at doses 0.1 to 3.0 mg/kg.

Genomic DNA was extracted from sorted cells for sequencing of the TCRbeta CDR3 region. TCRbeta CDR3 regions were sequenced using the immunoSEQ Assay. The table was pulled from immuneACCESS by TCRdb, which kept in-frame rearrangements only. Such tables lose some clones; where checked, under half of the loss comes from unresolved V genes, and the rest has no known cause. The sample contains around 79,000 clones, 85% to 90% of them found a single time. The leading ten clones occupy less than 0.9% of the sample. The trial excluded patients who had a history of autoimmune disease or were on systemic immunosuppression. Peripheral blood for TCR sequencing was collected from all dose cohorts at baseline, on cycle 4 day 1, and on cycle 7 day 1. The samples were drawn from a first-in-human, open-label, multicenter phase I dose-escalation trial of ivuxolimab. Adults with locally advanced or metastatic head and neck squamous cell, hepatocellular, melanoma or renal cell carcinoma were enrolled in the trial. Before TCR sequencing, CD4+ and CD8+ T cells were separately sorted from peripheral blood.

The germline V gene (reference sequence) supplies CDR1 SGHAT and CDR2 FQDESV. V was cut back by 4 bases and J by 4 bases, leaving a gap of 16 bases between them. Including cysteine and phenylalanine, the CDR3 has 16 amino acids. Only the CDR3 region is kept as DNA, spanning 48 bases read in frame from base 1. This sample comprised CD4+ or CD8+ T cells sorted from blood, obtained in a trial of the OX40 agonist ivuxolimab. Recombination joined TRBV11-1 with TRBJ2-2; matching of 6 bases hints at TRBD1 as the D gene. This receptor was obtained from an adult with an advanced solid tumor such as melanoma, head and neck, liver or kidney cancer. Here the CDR3 is given as CASSSQGIGLTGELFF. The nucleotides read TGTGCCAGCAGCTCACAGGGAATAGGGCTCACCGGGGAGCTGTTTTTT.